Presented here are 8 T cell receptor beta chains from one specimen sequenced in a study of regulatory T cells in long-lasting Graves disease. The sample's time point: newly diagnosed GD, antithyroid drugs for less than 3 months. Scientists built the TCR library using RNA that was extracted from PBMCs. Assembly of TCR beta libraries relied on iRepertoire HTBI primers together with Arm-PCR of CDR3 regions. TCRdb re-derived calls from the multiplex PCR reads in MiXCR, one entry per CDR3 protein. The sample lists roughly 530,000 distinct CDR3 sequences; roughly 16% were seen once. These data were also filed under a second study, of T cells in Graves' hyperthyroidism and ophthalmopathy.

This specimen consisted of peripheral blood mononuclear cells (PBMCs), obtained at new diagnosis, from a patient treated with antithyroid drugs. These receptors all stem from a woman aged 35-65 years with Graves disease.

The rearrangement joins TRBV19 to TRBJ1-6; no firm D call. From germline, CDR1 is LNHDA and CDR2 SQIVND (reference sequence). V was pared by 5 bases and J by 0 bases, with 14 bases between. The length of the CDR3 is 17 residues. CDR3 bases: TGTGCCAGTAGTGAAGGAGTTTCCCGCTCCTATAATTCACCCCTCCACTTT. Amino acid sequence: CASSEGVSRSYNSPLHF.

This clonotype was observed many times. J is TRBJ1-1 and V is TRBV30, with a possible D match to TRBD1 (5 bases). Per germline, CDR1 GTSNPN and CDR2 SVGIG (reference sequence). Trimming removed 4 bases at V and 4 bases at J, with 10 bases between. The CDR3 loop spans 12 amino acids. The CDR3 nucleotides read TGTGCCTGGACCCACGGGGGCACTGAAGCTTTCTTT. Amino acid sequence: CAWTHGGTEAFF.

This sequence joins TRBV19 and TRBJ2-3; no definite D call. V was pared by 4 bases and J by 6 bases, with 11 bases between. CDR3 length equals 13 residues. The germline CDR1 and CDR2 sequences are LNHDA and SQIVND (reference sequence). The CDR3: CASSNTRADTQYF. The CDR3 nucleotides are TGTGCCAGTAGTAACACTCGGGCGGATACGCAGTATTTT.

The V and J genes are TRBV7-6 and TRBJ2-7; D is unresolved. Looked up from germline, CDR1 is SGHVS and CDR2 is FNYEAQ. CDR3 length: 15 residues. The germline V and J ends were trimmed by 1 base and 0 bases, with 10 bases remaining between them. The CDR3 nucleotides are TGTGCCAGCAGCTTAGGGGCCTCCAGCTCCTACGAGCAGTACTTC. Protein sequence: CASSLGASSSYEQYF.

Written as DNA, the CDR3 is TGTGCCAGCAGTGAGTTGAGGGACCACAATGAGCAGTTCTTC. Translation gives CASSELRDHNEQFF. V gene TRBV25-1 combines with J gene TRBJ2-1; either TRBD1 or TRBD2 may fit D (5 bases each). CDR1 MGHDK and CDR2 SYGVNS come from the germline V gene. V lost 3 bases and J 5 bases, leaving 11 bases between the germline ends. The CDR3 runs to 14 residues.

This clonotype has more than one count but fewer than ten. The rearrangement links TRBV7-2 to TRBJ2-2; D unclear. Germline V gene sequence: CDR1 SGHTA, CDR2 FQGNSA. The CDR3 consists of 14 residues. V shed 1 base and J shed 4 bases, with 7 bases lying between them. The chain's CDR3 is CASSLVPITGELFF. The CDR3 DNA sequence: TGTGCCAGCAGCTTAGTGCCGATCACCGGGGAGCTGTTTTTT.

Only a few counts were recorded for this clonotype. V usage is TRBV7-9 and J usage is TRBJ2-7; no clear D gene. There are 14 residues in the CDR3. Trimming shortened V by 1 base and J by 2 bases, and 9 bases separated the two germline ends. From germline, CDR1 is SEHNR and CDR2 FQNEAQ (reference sequence). The CDR3 loop reads CASSLGETPYEQYF. DNA of the CDR3: TGTGCCAGCAGCTTAGGCGAGACCCCCTACGAGCAGTACTTC.

The rearrangement links TRBV5-1 to TRBJ2-7, with D possibly being TRBD2 (5 bases). The CDR3 spans 15 residues. The V and J ends lost 0 bases and 0 bases respectively, with 10 bases between them. CDR1 is SGHRS, CDR2 YFSETQ, per germline. CDR3 nucleotides: TGCGCCAGCAGCTTGGCCATTGGGAGCTCCTACGAGCAGTACTTC. It is translated as CASSLAIGSSYEQYF. The full variable domain, its missing parts supplied by reference TRBV5-1 and TRBJ2-7, is KAGVTQTPRYLIKTRGQQVTLSCSPISGHRSVSWYQQTPGQGLQFLFEYFSETQRNKGNFPGRFSGRQFSNSRSEMNVSTLELGDSALYLCASSLAIGSSYEQYFGPGTRLTVT.